The rows below give T cell receptor beta chains drawn from one sample of a study of early T cells in non-severe SARS-CoV-2 infection. Via MiXCR, TCRdb re-called the 5' RACE reads, giving one row per CDR3 protein. The profile shows approximately 89,000 distinct CDR3 sequences, 11% to 15% of them singletons. The source material was whole blood. The receptors come from an adult who was a healthcare worker with PCR-confirmed SARS-CoV-2 infection or an uninfected control (not recorded which). CDR3s leave out the opening cysteine and the closing phenylalanine or tryptophan.

TRBV7-9	TRBJ2-1	ASSRTSGGLSYNEQF
TRBV6-1	TRBJ1-3	ASLDSGNTIY
TRBV29-1	TRBJ2-3	SVDYSYTDTQY
TRBV6-6	TRBJ2-1	ALRPGSYNEQF
TRBV11-3	TRBJ2-1	ASSLVGTSDNEQF
TRBV11-2	TRBJ2-7	ASSLGPRTASYEQY
TRBV19	TRBJ2-2	ASSILAGGTGELF
TRBV27	TRBJ2-3	ASSLSRAGSDTQY
TRBV5-1	TRBJ2-5	ASSWAGTSETQETQY
TRBV28	TRBJ1-1	AIKRQGNTEAF